Only a few counts were recorded for the clone carrying this T cell receptor (beta chain). Its antigen is unknown. This CDR3 has 14 residues. Germline assignment: CDR1 MNHEY and CDR2 SMNVEV (reference sequence). V dropped 4 bases and J dropped 7 bases, with 11 bases sitting between them. This record comes from a study of cytomegalovirus exposure and HLA in healthy donors. Overall study: The 110 or so validation repertoires were produced on the same platform as the roughly 660 repertoires of the first cohort. This was reported in a later analysis. Findings and caveats of the study: In vitro data verified a few CMV-associated chains as specific for CMV antigens. Some public TCRs appeared in many individuals, while most sequences were rare.

TCRdb's table, derived via immunoSEQ multiplex PCR, lists solely in-frame clones and lacks some. Of about 130,000 clones in the sample, 89% were seen once. The source of this sequence is a woman aged 18-30 years in good health and CMV-seronegative. Sequenced material: PBMCs. The rearrangement links TRBV27 to TRBJ1-6; D is unresolved. The CDR3 protein is CASSSSWANSPLHF. The CDR3 nucleotides are TGTGCCAGCAGTTCGAGTTGGGCAAATTCACCCCTCCACTTT.